The 5 T cell receptor beta chains presented below share a single source sample, sequenced in a study of blood T cell repertoires in COVID-19. The table came from immunoSEQ multiplex PCR; TCRdb's copy has only in-frame clones and leaves some out. The sample shows some 120,000 clones, around four fifths of them seen only once. The source material was peripheral blood. Every receptor here comes from a man younger than 45 with acute or convalescent COVID-19.

To note about this clone: At the DNA level, this CDR3 is encoded by other sequences in the same sample as well. The rearrangement links TRBV5-1 to TRBJ1-4; weak D call: TRBD1 (6 bases). The CDR3 spans 14 residues. V was clipped by 0 bases and J by 8 bases, with 11 bases between them. CDR1 and CDR2 (germline): SGHRS, YFSETQ. The CDR3 nucleotides are TGCGCCAGCAGCTTGGGAGGGGGAGAAGAAAAACTGTTTTTT. Amino acid sequence: CASSLGGGEEKLFF.

V and J are TRBV30 and TRBJ1-3; no definite D call. Germline-derived CDR1 and CDR2 are GTSNPN and SVGIG (reference sequence). V shed 2 bases and J shed 2 bases, with 4 bases lying between them. The CDR3 has 12 amino acids. The CDR3 protein is CAWSPAGNTIYF. CDR3 DNA: TGTGCCTGGAGTCCCGCTGGAAACACCATATATTTT.

This rearrangement joins TRBV19 to TRBJ1-5; no clear D. Germline V lookup: CDR1 LNHDA, CDR2 SQIVND (reference sequence). This CDR3 contains 13 residues. The V gene lost 1 base and the J gene lost 6 bases, with 7 bases spanning the gap. CDR3 sequence: CASSIVEGQPQHF. The DNA of the CDR3 is TGTGCCAGTAGTATAGTCGAGGGTCAGCCCCAGCATTTT.

V usage is TRBV4-1 and J usage is TRBJ2-1, with 11 nucleotides matching TRBD2. Germline CDR1 and CDR2: MGHRA and YSYEKL. V shed 2 bases, J shed 5 bases, and the junction held 2 bases outside the gene matches. CDR3 size: 15 residues. The CDR3 region is CASSQQGLADNEQFF. The DNA of the CDR3 is TGCGCCAGCAGCCAACAGGGACTAGCGGACAATGAGCAGTTCTTC.

V is TRBV15 and J is TRBJ1-2, with TRBD1 identical over 7 bases. Germline trimming cut 0 bases from V and 6 bases from J; bases unmatched to any gene: 7. CDR1 and CDR2 (germline): LNHNV, YYDKDF (reference sequence). The CDR3 sequence is 15 residues long. The CDR3 DNA reads TGTGCCACCAGCAGAGACGACAGGGATTTCGATGGCTACACCTTC. Protein product: CATSRDDRDFDGYTF.